This T cell receptor beta chain originates from a study of persistence of HIV-infected CD4 T cells. On the study more broadly: The sample holds CD4+ T cells responsive to CMV or HIV-1 Gag. Findings and caveats of the study: Antigen-responding cells were enriched for degenerate expanded CDR3beta sequences. TCRbeta richness was lower in CMV- and Gag-responding cells than in anti-CD3/anti-CD28-responding cells.

Cells were stimulated with overlapping HIV-1 Gag 15-mer peptides. Memory cells lacking CD40L and CD69 with high CD45RO were sorted. V lost 1 base to trimming and J lost 7 bases, with 16 bases between them. Germline V gene sequence: CDR1 LNHNV, CDR2 YYDKDF (reference sequence). There are 16 residues in the CDR3. Comments on this clone: What it recognizes is unknown.

This was the immunoSEQ version 4 assay in survey mode. Template was genomic DNA at about 9.8 ng/uL, with up to 1 ug used per sample. The repertoire was sequenced with immunoSEQ multiplex PCR; TCRdb's copy has only in-frame clones and lacks some. Seen here are 35,000 to 45,000 clones, 70% to 90% observed once, and the top ten hold around 5.4%. The chain is built from TRBV15 and TRBJ2-2; TRBD1 is a possible D gene (5 bases). Sequenced material: cultured CD4+ T cells from PBMCs, taken from a patient who received antiretroviral therapy. This clonotype was obtained from an adult with HIV. The donor label of this sample is uncertain. The CDR3 nucleotides are TGTGCCACCAGCAGAGGTTTCAGGGATTGGAACGGGGAGCTGTTTTTT. Translating gives CATSRGFRDWNGELFF. The whole variable domain, remainder taken from reference TRBV15 and TRBJ2-2, is DAMVIQNPRYQVTQFGKPVTLSCSQTLNHNVMYWYQQKSSQAPKLLFHYYDKDFNNEADTPDNFQSRRPNTSFCFLDIRSPGLGDTAMYLCATSRGFRDWNGELFFGEGSRLTVL.